Listed below are T cell receptor beta chains from one sample, sequenced in a study of technical replicates of blood from a few donors. Assay: immunoSEQ multiplex PCR; the TCRdb copy retains only in-frame clones and omits some. The sample lists tens of thousands of clones; roughly 94% were seen once. Material: T cells isolated from PBMCs. All receptors come from a human donor in good health. The CDR3 runs from the conserved cysteine through the conserved F or W. A D gene is named only where the DNA matches it firmly. Size values are once, few and many counts, or a class for expanded clones, and some rows have none.

v_gene,d_gene,j_gene,abundance,CDR3nt,CDR3aa
TRBV11-2,NA,TRBJ2-3,NA,TGTGCCAGCAGCTTAGATGAGGAAGGGGTTAGCACAGATACGCAGTATTTT,CASSLDEEGVSTDTQYF
TRBV5-1,NA,TRBJ2-2,NA,TGCGCCAGCAGCTTGGTCGGGGTAGAGGACACCGGGGAGCTGTTTTTT,CASSLVGVEDTGELFF
TRBV5-1,NA,TRBJ1-1,NA,TGCGCCAGCAGCTTTGAAAAGGGGCCCAACACTGAAGCTTTCTTT,CASSFEKGPNTEAFF
TRBV29-1,NA,TRBJ1-4,NA,TGCAGCGCGGGGAGACAAATTAGCGGGTCTGAAAAACTGTTTTTT,CSAGRQISGSEKLFF
TRBV4-1,NA,TRBJ1-1,NA,TGCGCCAGCAGCCCACCCGGCACTGAAGCTTTCTTT,CASSPPGTEAFF
TRBV29-1,NA,TRBJ1-1,NA,TGCAGCGTTGATCCCCAGGGCACTGAAGCTTTCTTT,CSVDPQGTEAFF
TRBV7-3,NA,TRBJ1-1,NA,TGTGCCAGCAGCCTAGGACAGAACACTGAAGCTTTCTTT,CASSLGQNTEAFF
TRBV15,NA,TRBJ2-7,once,TGTGCCACCAGCAGAGATTTTTTATTGGGACAACCATACGAGCAGTACTTC,CATSRDFLLGQPYEQYF
TRBV7-2,TRBD2,TRBJ2-1,NA,TGTGCCAGCAGCCCCGCAAGCGGGGACTCCTACAATGAGCAGTTCTTC,CASSPASGDSYNEQFF
TRBV5-1,TRBD2,TRBJ2-2,once,TGCGCCAGCAGCGTGGGACTAGCGAGTAACACCGGGGAGCTGTTTTTT,CASSVGLASNTGELFF
TRBV5-1,NA,TRBJ2-7,NA,TGCGCCAGCATGGGGAGCTCCTACGAGCAGTACTTC,CASMGSSYEQYF
TRBV28,NA,TRBJ1-2,NA,TGTGCCAGCAGCCCGGGGGGCCGGTTTGGCTACACCTTC,CASSPGGRFGYTF
TRBV11-2,TRBD2,TRBJ2-7,NA,TGTGCCAGCAGCGAAGGGACTAGCGGGATGTACGAGCAGTACTTC,CASSEGTSGMYEQYF
TRBV2,NA,TRBJ2-3,once,TGTGCCAGCAAATTAGTTGGTATCAGCACAGATACGCAGTATTTT,CASKLVGISTDTQYF
TRBV28,NA,TRBJ2-1,NA,TGTGCCAGCAGTTTGCTCCCAGCGGACTACAATGAGCAGTTCTTC,CASSLLPADYNEQFF
TRBV4-2,TRBD2,TRBJ2-3,NA,TGTGCCAGCAGCCAAGCTGGCGGGAGGGCCCCAGATACGCAGTATTTT,CASSQAGGRAPDTQYF
TRBV7-6,TRBD1,TRBJ2-3,NA,TGTGCCAGCAGCTTAGGGGGACAGGGCACAGATACGCAGTATTTT,CASSLGGQGTDTQYF
TRBV5-6,TRBD1,TRBJ1-4,NA,TGTGCCAGCAGCTCCGGGACAGGGGGTGAAAAACTGTTTTTT,CASSSGTGGEKLFF
TRBV2,NA,TRBJ2-1,NA,TGTGCCAGCAGTGAGGTCCTAATGTCCTACAATGAGCAGTTCTTC,CASSEVLMSYNEQFF
TRBV30,NA,TRBJ1-2,NA,TGTGCCTGGAGCGGGGGAAAACTGCTCTCTAGGTTTTTTGGCTACACCTTC,CAWSGGKLLSRFFGYTF
TRBV14,NA,TRBJ2-1,NA,TGTGCCAGCAGCCAAGAAGCGTACAGGGTAGAGTACAATGAGCAGTTCTTC,CASSQEAYRVEYNEQFF
TRBV7-3,TRBD1,TRBJ2-1,NA,TGTGCCAGCAGCACGACAGGGTTCGAAGATGAGCAGTTCTTC,CASSTTGFEDEQFF
TRBV5-1,NA,TRBJ2-3,NA,TGCGCCAGCAGCTTGGCCGGTATGGGGGCCACAGATACGCAGTATTTT,CASSLAGMGATDTQYF
TRBV11-3,NA,TRBJ2-2,NA,TGTGCCAGCAGCTTCGGAGGGGTGGGCGGGGAGCTGTTTTTT,CASSFGGVGGELFF
TRBV28,NA,TRBJ1-5,once,TGTGCCAGCAGTTTCGCCGTGCGGGCTAATCAGCCCCAGCATTTT,CASSFAVRANQPQHF
TRBV30,NA,TRBJ2-3,NA,TGTGCCTGGAGTCTGCGAGTAGATACGCAGTATTTT,CAWSLRVDTQYF
TRBV9,TRBD2,TRBJ2-1,NA,TGTGCCAGCAGCGTAGATGCGGGGGGTACTGAGCAGTTCTTC,CASSVDAGGTEQFF
TRBV5-6,TRBD1,TRBJ2-7,many,TGTGCCAGCAGCCCGACAGGGTCCTACGAGCAGTACTTC,CASSPTGSYEQYF
TRBV10-3,TRBD2,TRBJ2-1,NA,TGTGCCATCAGTCGGATGACTAGCGGCTACAATGAGCAGTTCTTC,CAISRMTSGYNEQFF